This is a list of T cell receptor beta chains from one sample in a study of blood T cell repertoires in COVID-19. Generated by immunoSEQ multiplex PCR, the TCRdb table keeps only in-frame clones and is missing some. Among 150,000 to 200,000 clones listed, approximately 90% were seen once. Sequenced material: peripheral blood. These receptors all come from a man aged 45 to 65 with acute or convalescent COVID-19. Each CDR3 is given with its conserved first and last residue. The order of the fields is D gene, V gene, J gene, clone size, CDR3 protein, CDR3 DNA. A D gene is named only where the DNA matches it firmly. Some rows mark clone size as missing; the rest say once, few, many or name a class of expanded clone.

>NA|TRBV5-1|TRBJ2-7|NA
CASSLYRDEQYF
TGCGCCAGCAGCTTGTACAGGGATGAGCAGTACTTC
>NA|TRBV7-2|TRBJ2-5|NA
CASRHGTPGETQYF
TGTGCCAGCAGACACGGGACTCCAGGGGAGACCCAGTACTTC
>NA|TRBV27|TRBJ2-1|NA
CASRLPIGGFTYNEQFF
TGTGCCAGCAGGCTTCCTATCGGGGGATTTACCTACAATGAGCAGTTCTTC
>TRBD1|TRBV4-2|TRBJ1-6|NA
CASSQGAGTDNSPLHF
TGTGCCAGCAGCCAAGGGGCCGGGACAGATAATTCACCCCTCCACTTT
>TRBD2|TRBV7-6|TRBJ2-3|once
CASSPRLAGDTQYF
TGTGCCAGCAGCCCACGACTAGCCGGCGATACGCAGTATTTT
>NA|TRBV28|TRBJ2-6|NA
CASSLWASGANVLTF
TGTGCCAGCAGTTTATGGGCCTCTGGGGCCAACGTCCTGACTTTC
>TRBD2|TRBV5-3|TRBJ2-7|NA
CARSLDLAVLSYEQYF
TGTGCCAGAAGCTTGGACCTAGCGGTCCTCTCCTACGAGCAGTACTTC
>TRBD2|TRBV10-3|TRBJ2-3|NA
CAISEGGRASDTQYF
TGTGCCATCAGTGAGGGCGGGAGGGCCTCAGATACGCAGTATTTT
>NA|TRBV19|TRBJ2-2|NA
CASSTGWTGELFF
TGTGCCAGTAGTACAGGGTGGACCGGGGAGCTGTTTTTT
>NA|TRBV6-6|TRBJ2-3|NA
CASTRSGDTQYF
TGTGCCAGCACCCGATCCGGGGATACGCAGTATTTT
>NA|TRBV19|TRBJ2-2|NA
CASSMGLQGTGELFF
TGTGCCAGTAGTATGGGACTCCAGGGCACCGGGGAGCTGTTTTTT
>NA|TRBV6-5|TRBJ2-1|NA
CASSSRGRGEQFF
TGTGCCAGCAGTTCTAGGGGAAGGGGTGAGCAGTTCTTC
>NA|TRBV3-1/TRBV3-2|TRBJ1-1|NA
CASSLAQNTEAFF
TGTGCCAGCAGCCTGGCACAGAACACTGAAGCTTTCTTT
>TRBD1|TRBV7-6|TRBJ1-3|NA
CASSPGQGVSSGNTIYF
TGTGCCAGCAGCCCGGGACAGGGGGTTAGCTCTGGAAACACCATATATTTT
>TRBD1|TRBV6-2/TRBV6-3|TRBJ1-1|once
CASSDGQGMGTEAFF
TGTGCCAGCAGTGATGGACAGGGGATGGGTACTGAAGCTTTCTTT
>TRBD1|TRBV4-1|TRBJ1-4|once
CASSQGDRENEKLFF
TGCGCCAGCAGCCAAGGGGACAGGGAGAATGAAAAACTGTTTTTT
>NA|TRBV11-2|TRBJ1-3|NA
CASSLTDGPGNTIYF
TGTGCCAGCAGCTTGACAGACGGTCCTGGAAACACCATATATTTT
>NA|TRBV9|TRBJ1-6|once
CASSRGRDNSPLHF
TGTGCCAGCAGCCGCGGTCGAGATAATTCACCCCTCCACTTT
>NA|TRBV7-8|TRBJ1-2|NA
CASSQMAYGYTF
TGTGCCAGCAGCCAGATGGCCTATGGCTACACCTTC
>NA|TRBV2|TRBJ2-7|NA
CASSDYAEYF
TGTGCCAGCAGTGATTACGCGGAGTACTTC
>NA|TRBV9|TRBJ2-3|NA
CASSGRTSTDTQYF
TGTGCCAGCAGCGGCCGTACTAGCACAGATACGCAGTATTTT
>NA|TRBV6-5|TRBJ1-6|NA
CASSYSGVGAGLHF
TGTGCCAGCAGTTACTCTGGAGTGGGGGCAGGACTCCACTTT
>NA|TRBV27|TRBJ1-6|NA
CASSPRTNSPLHF
TGTGCCAGCAGTCCCAGGACAAATTCACCCCTCCACTTT
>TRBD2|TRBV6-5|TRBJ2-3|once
CASSAGEPSTDTQYF
TGTGCCAGCTCCGCGGGGGAGCCTAGCACAGATACGCAGTATTTT
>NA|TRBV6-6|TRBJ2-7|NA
CASSYGPERAEQYF
TGTGCCAGCAGTTATGGCCCGGAGAGGGCCGAGCAGTACTTC
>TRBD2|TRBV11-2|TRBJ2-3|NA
CASSWGPSGSLPHTDTQYF
TGTGCCAGCAGCTGGGGGCCAAGCGGGAGCCTCCCCCACACAGATACGCAGTATTTT
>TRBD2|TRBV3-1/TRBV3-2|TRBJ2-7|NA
CASSQEPSGSYEQYF
TGTGCCAGCAGCCAAGAACCTAGCGGGAGTTACGAGCAGTACTTC
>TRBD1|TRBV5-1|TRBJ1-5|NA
CASSSGQGVEPQHF
TGCGCCAGCAGCTCGGGACAGGGGGTAGAGCCCCAGCATTTT
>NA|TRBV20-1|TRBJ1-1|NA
CSASPPTGPNTEAFF
TGCAGTGCTAGTCCCCCAACAGGGCCGAACACTGAAGCTTTCTTT
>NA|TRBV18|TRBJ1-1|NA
CASSPSTHTEAFF
TGTGCCAGCTCACCTTCGACACACACTGAAGCTTTCTTT
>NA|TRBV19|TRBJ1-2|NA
CASSIVDSNYGYTF
TGTGCCAGTAGTATAGTGGACAGCAACTATGGCTACACCTTC
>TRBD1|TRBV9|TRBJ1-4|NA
CASSDKPGQTEKLFF
TGTGCCAGCAGCGACAAACCGGGACAGACGGAAAAACTGTTTTTT
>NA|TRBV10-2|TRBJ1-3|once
CAGNGSPNTIYF
TGCGCCGGCAATGGGAGCCCAAACACCATATATTTT
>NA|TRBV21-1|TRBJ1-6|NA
CASSVHMEWVSSYNSPLHF
TGTGCCAGCAGCGTGCACATGGAGTGGGTTAGCTCCTATAATTCACCCCTCCACTTT
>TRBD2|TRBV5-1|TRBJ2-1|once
CASSLVVAGGPGEQFF
TGCGCCAGCAGCTTGGTTGTTGCGGGAGGGCCAGGTGAGCAGTTCTTC
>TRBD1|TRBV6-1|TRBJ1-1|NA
CASSGPGTGKIMNTEAFF
TGTGCCAGCAGTGGACCCGGGACAGGGAAAATAATGAACACTGAAGCTTTCTTT
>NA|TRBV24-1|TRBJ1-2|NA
CATSDSIGENYGYTF
TGTGCCACCAGTGATTCAATTGGAGAAAACTATGGCTACACCTTC
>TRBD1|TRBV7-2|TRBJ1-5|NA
CASSLGDRAQPQHF
TGTGCCAGCAGCTTAGGGGACAGGGCCCAGCCCCAGCATTTT
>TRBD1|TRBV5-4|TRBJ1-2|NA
CASSLASGQGVYGYTF
TGTGCCAGCAGCTTGGCTTCAGGACAGGGGGTCTATGGCTACACCTTC
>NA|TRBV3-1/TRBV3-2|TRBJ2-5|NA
CASSQGGGGAETQYF
TGTGCCAGCAGCCAAGGTGGAGGGGGCGCAGAGACCCAGTACTTC
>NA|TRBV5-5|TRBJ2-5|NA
CASSLAGSLKETQYF
TGTGCCAGCAGCTTAGCAGGCTCCCTCAAAGAGACCCAGTACTTC
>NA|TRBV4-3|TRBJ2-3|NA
CASSQPSTDTQYF
TGCGCCAGCAGCCAACCTAGCACAGATACGCAGTATTTT
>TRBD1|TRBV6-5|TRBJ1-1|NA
CASKWGQGADTEAFF
TGTGCCAGCAAATGGGGACAGGGGGCGGACACTGAAGCTTTCTTT
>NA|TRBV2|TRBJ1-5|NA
CASSDGGRGGNQPQHF
TGTGCCAGCAGTGACGGGGGGCGGGGTGGCAATCAGCCCCAGCATTTT
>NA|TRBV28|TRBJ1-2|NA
CASTLDSDYGYTF
TGTGCCAGCACCCTGGACAGTGACTATGGCTACACCTTC
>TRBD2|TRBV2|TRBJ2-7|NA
CASRMGLAVTYEQYF
TGTGCCAGCAGGATGGGACTAGCGGTAACCTACGAGCAGTACTTC
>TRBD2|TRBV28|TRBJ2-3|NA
CASKRASGTPSTDTQYF
TGTGCCAGCAAGAGGGCTAGCGGGACCCCTAGCACAGATACGCAGTATTTT
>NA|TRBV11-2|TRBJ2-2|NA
CASSLDLRAGELFF
TGTGCCAGCAGCTTAGATCTGCGAGCCGGGGAGCTGTTTTTT
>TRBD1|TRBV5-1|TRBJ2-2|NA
CASSLVQGTTGELFF
TGCGCCAGCAGCTTGGTACAGGGGACCACCGGGGAGCTGTTTTTT
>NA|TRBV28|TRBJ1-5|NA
CASSLYSRVGQPQHF
TGTGCCAGCAGTTTATACAGCAGGGTAGGTCAGCCCCAGCATTTT
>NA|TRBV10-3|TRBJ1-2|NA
CAISVGAPNYGYTF
TGTGCCATCAGTGTGGGGGCCCCGAACTATGGCTACACCTTC
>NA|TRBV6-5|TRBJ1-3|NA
CASSWSRESGNTIYF
TGTGCCAGCAGTTGGAGCAGGGAATCTGGAAACACCATATATTTT
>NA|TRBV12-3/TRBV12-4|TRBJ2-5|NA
CASSLGVQETQYF
TGTGCCAGCAGCCTGGGAGTCCAGGAGACCCAGTACTTC
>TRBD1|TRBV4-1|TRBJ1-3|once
CASSQGTGRGNTIYF
TGCGCCAGCAGCCAGGGGACAGGGCGCGGAAACACCATATATTTT
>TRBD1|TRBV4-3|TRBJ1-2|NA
CASSQEGDRVFGYTF
TGCGCCAGCAGCCAAGAAGGGGACAGGGTGTTTGGCTACACCTTC
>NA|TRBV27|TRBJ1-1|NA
CASSFLRDTEAFF
TGTGCCAGCAGTTTCCTGAGGGACACTGAAGCTTTCTTT
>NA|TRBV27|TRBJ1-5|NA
CASSSPSDNQPQHF
TGTGCCAGCAGTTCTCCGAGCGACAATCAGCCCCAGCATTTT
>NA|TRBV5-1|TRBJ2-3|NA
CASSGRDFNTDTQYF
TGCGCCAGCAGCGGCCGGGACTTTAACACAGATACGCAGTATTTT
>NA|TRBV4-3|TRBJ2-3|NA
CASSQEWGRDTQYF
TGCGCCAGCAGCCAAGAATGGGGGCGAGATACGCAGTATTTT
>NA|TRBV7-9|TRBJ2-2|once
CASSQRQKGSGELFF
TGTGCCAGCAGCCAGCGGCAAAAGGGTTCCGGGGAGCTGTTTTTT